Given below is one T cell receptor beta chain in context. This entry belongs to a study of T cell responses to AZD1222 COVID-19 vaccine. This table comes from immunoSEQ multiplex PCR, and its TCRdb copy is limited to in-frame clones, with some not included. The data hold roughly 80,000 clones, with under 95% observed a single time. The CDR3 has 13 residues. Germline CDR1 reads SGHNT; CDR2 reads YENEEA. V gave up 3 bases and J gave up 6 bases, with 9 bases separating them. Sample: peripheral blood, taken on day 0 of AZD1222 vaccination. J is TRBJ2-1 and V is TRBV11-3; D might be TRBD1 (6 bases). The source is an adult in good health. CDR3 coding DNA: TGTGCCAGCAGCTTGACAGGTCTCAATGAGCAGTTCTTC. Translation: CASSLTGLNEQFF.